These 20 T cell receptor beta chains originate from one sample sequenced in a study of cytomegalovirus exposure and HLA in healthy donors. Amplification used 60 Vbeta primers and 13 Jbeta primers. Sequenced by immunoSEQ multiplex PCR; TCRdb stores in-frame clones only, minus some. Among 90,000 to 140,000 clones, approximately 14% were seen once, and the ten largest hold around 0.83%. The sequenced material came from PBMCs. All receptors come from a female donor in good health and CMV-seronegative.

This clone was counted only a few times. V usage is TRBV28 and J usage is TRBJ2-7, with TRBD1 identical over 8 bases. V shed 2 bases, J shed 5 bases, and the junction held 14 bases outside the gene matches. The CDR3 covers 17 residues. Germline-derived CDR1 and CDR2 are MDHEN and SYDVKM. The CDR3 DNA reads as TGTGCCAGCAGTTTAAATTACCGGGACAGGTCCGGGCACGAGCAGTACTTC. Its translation: CASSLNYRDRSGHEQYF.

The chain employs TRBV9 and TRBJ2-5; 8 positions match TRBD2. V lost 0 bases to trimming and J lost 5 bases; unmatched junction nucleotides: 6. CDR1 SGDLS and CDR2 YYNGEE come from the germline V gene. The CDR3 is 15 residues long. The CDR3 sequence: CASSVAPRGGETQYF. The CDR3 DNA is TGTGCCAGCAGCGTAGCTCCCCGCGGGGGGGAGACCCAGTACTTC.

This clone was seen a few times. This rearrangement joins TRBV4-3 to TRBJ2-2, with a possible D match to TRBD2 (6 bases). This CDR3 region has 15 residues. V was clipped by 2 bases and J by 4 bases, with 11 bases between them. Germline CDR1 is LGHNA and CDR2 is YSLEER. CDR3 protein: CASSQRGLSTGELFF. CDR3 sequence (DNA): TGCGCCAGCAGCCAACGTGGACTAAGCACCGGGGAGCTGTTTTTT.

The chain carries TRBV7-8 and TRBJ2-5; 11 bases align to TRBD2. CDR1 SGHVS and CDR2 FQNEAQ come from the germline V gene. This CDR3 spans 18 amino acids. The junction had 8 bases not matched to a gene; V was cut back by 0 bases and J by 2 bases. In DNA, the CDR3 is TGTGCCAGCAGCTTAGCCTTAGCGGGGGGGCGGGGGCAAGAGACCCAGTACTTC. It is translated as CASSLALAGGRGQETQYF.

This clone was observed a few times. The chain employs TRBV4-1 and TRBJ1-4, with a tentative D call TRBD1 (5 bases). Trimming took 2 bases from V and 8 from J, leaving 21 bases between them. The CDR3 runs 17 residues. Germline-derived CDR1 and CDR2 are MGHRA and YSYEKL. The CDR3 loop is CASSQPKGWRGREKLFF. CDR3 coding DNA: TGCGCCAGCAGCCAACCCAAGGGGTGGAGGGGACGGGAAAAACTGTTTTTT.

This clone was seen more than once but under ten times. V usage is TRBV27 and J usage is TRBJ1-5; TRBD1 is a possible D gene (5 bases). The germline V gene has CDR1 MNHEY and CDR2 SMNVEV (reference sequence). The CDR3 loop spans 14 amino acids. Trimming took off 5 bases at V and 6 bases at J, with 14 bases between the two ends. CDR3 sequence (DNA): TGTGCCAGCAGTAATACAGGTTATGGTCAGCCCCAGCATTTT. It is translated as CASSNTGYGQPQHF.

This clone was seen only a few times. The chain combines TRBV4-1 with TRBJ1-1; 8 bases align to TRBD1. CDR3 size: 15 residues. Germline lookup yields CDR1 MGHRA and CDR2 YSYEKL. The V segment lost 6 bases and the J segment 6 bases; nucleotides outside the gene matches: 12. The CDR3 DNA sequence: TGCGCCAGCAGTCTCGGACAGGGATTTTATCCTGAAGCTTTCTTT. Its protein product is CASSLGQGFYPEAFF.

The genes are TRBV6-1 and TRBJ1-2; TRBD1 agrees at 7 bases. The junction had 10 bases not matched to a gene; V was cut back by 2 bases and J by 4 bases. Germline CDR1 MNHNS, CDR2 SASEGT. The CDR3 spans 16 residues. CDR3 bases: TGTGCCAGCAGTGAACAAACGAGGGGGCAGGTCTATGGCTACACCTTC. This codes for CASSEQTRGQVYGYTF.

V usage is TRBV29-1 and J usage is TRBJ1-4; TRBD1 matches at 9 bases. Germline V gives CDR1 SQVTM, CDR2 ANQGSEA. The ends lost 6 bases at V and 7 bases at J; junction bases unmatched: 6. The CDR3 has 13 amino acids. The CDR3 spells CSVEQGAGEKLFF. The CDR3 region has the DNA TGCAGCGTGGAACAGGGGGCCGGTGAAAAACTGTTTTTT. Based on the CDR3 plus reference TRBV29-1 and TRBJ1-4, the full variable domain is SAVISQKPSRDICQRGTSLTIQCQVDSQVTMMFWYRQQPGQSLTLIATANQGSEATYESGFVIDKFPISRPNLTFSTLTVSNMSPEDSSIYLCSVEQGAGEKLFFGSGTQLSVL.

This clone was seen a handful of times. The chain combines TRBV5-1 with TRBJ2-5, with TRBD2 identical over 9 bases. Looked up from germline, CDR1 is SGHRS and CDR2 is YFSETQ. CDR3 length equals 15 residues. V lost 0 bases to trimming and J lost 5 bases; unmatched junction nucleotides: 5. This CDR3 reads CASSLAGGGGETQYF. CDR3 in DNA: TGCGCCAGCAGCTTGGCTGGCGGGGGGGGCGAGACCCAGTACTTC.

This clone has only a few counts. V and J are TRBV7-2 and TRBJ1-5; D not certain. The V gene lost 5 bases and the J gene lost 3 bases, with 17 bases spanning the gap. Germline-derived CDR1 and CDR2 are SGHTA and FQGNSA. CDR3 size: 16 residues. This CDR3 reads CASSDARGSHNQPQHF. The CDR3 DNA reads as TGTGCCAGCAGCGACGCGAGAGGGAGCCACAATCAGCCCCAGCATTTT.

This clone was seen a handful of times. This chain connects TRBV5-1 to TRBJ1-1; possible D gene TRBD1, 5 bases. The ends were cut back, 1 base at V and 7 bases at J, with 14 bases in the middle. Germline loops: CDR1 SGHRS, CDR2 YFSETQ. The CDR3 loop spans 14 amino acids. In DNA form, the CDR3 reads TGCGCCAGCAGCTTGTTACGGGGGTGGGATGAAGCTTTCTTT. This gives the protein CASSLLRGWDEAFF. The full variable domain, rest sourced from reference TRBV5-1 and TRBJ1-1, is KAGVTQTPRYLIKTRGQQVTLSCSPISGHRSVSWYQQTPGQGLQFLFEYFSETQRNKGNFPGRFSGRQFSNSRSEMNVSTLELGDSALYLCASSLLRGWDEAFFGQGTRLTVV.

The rearrangement links TRBV18 to TRBJ1-4; 7 positions match TRBD1. The CDR3 is 18 residues long. CDR1 is KGHSH, CDR2 LQKENI, per germline. Trimming at V came to 3 bases and at J to 0 bases, leaving 10 bases not matched to a gene. The CDR3 sequence is CASSPEMTGTTTNEKLFF. In DNA, the CDR3 is TGTGCCAGCTCACCGGAGATGACAGGGACCACAACTAATGAAAAACTGTTTTTT.

The table lists this clone with a few counts. The chain has TRBV4-1 and TRBJ2-1; weak D call: TRBD2 (6 bases). From germline, CDR1 is MGHRA and CDR2 YSYEKL. The V gene lost 1 base and the J gene lost 5 bases, with 15 bases spanning the gap. The CDR3 runs 16 residues. CDR3 nucleotides: TGCGCCAGCAGCCAAGTGGGAGGAGGGGCACACAATGAGCAGTTCTTC. It encodes CASSQVGGGAHNEQFF.

The chain uses TRBV6-1 and TRBJ1-5; TRBD1 aligns across 7 bases. Germline CDR1 MNHNS, CDR2 SASEGT. This CDR3 spans 12 amino acids. V trimming: 8 bases; J trimming: 5 bases; junction bases outside the gene matches: 3. The CDR3 DNA sequence: TGTGCCAGCGTTGACAGGGATCAGCCCCAGCATTTT. As protein: CASVDRDQPQHF.

The rearrangement uses TRBV7-2 and TRBJ1-5; D may be TRBD1 (5 bases). The germline gives CDR1 SGHTA, CDR2 FQGNSA. Trimming removed 5 bases at V and 6 bases at J, with 14 bases between. This CDR3 contains 14 residues. The CDR3 DNA sequence: TGTGCCAGCAGCGACCCGGGGGAGGGTCAGCCCCAGCATTTT. As protein: CASSDPGEGQPQHF.

The chain is built from TRBV13 and TRBJ2-1, with no clear D. V lost 4 bases and J lost 3, with 7 bases in between. The CDR3 runs 13 residues. Germline CDR1 is PRHDT and CDR2 is FYEKMQ (reference sequence). CDR3 residues: CASSSRVYNEQFF. The CDR3, as DNA: TGTGCCAGCAGCTCTCGGGTCTACAATGAGCAGTTCTTC.

This clone was seen only a few times. The rearrangement joins TRBV7-2 to TRBJ2-1, with 10 bases aligning to TRBD1. Germline CDR1 and CDR2: SGHTA and FQGNSA. The CDR3 extends over 13 amino acids. After removal of 5 bases from V and 7 bases from J, the junction contained 2 bases not matched to a gene. The CDR3 here is CASSRQGANEQFF. CDR3 coding DNA: TGTGCCAGCAGCCGACAGGGGGCGAATGAGCAGTTCTTC.

This clone was counted only a few times. This chain links TRBV5-6 with TRBJ2-7; 9 bases fit TRBD2. Germline trimming cut 1 base from V and 3 bases from J; bases unmatched to any gene: 14. Germline V gives CDR1 SGHDT, CDR2 YYEEEE. The length of the CDR3 is 18 residues. CDR3 region: CASSLLVAGARAVYEQYF. In DNA, the CDR3 is TGTGCCAGCAGCTTGTTGGTAGCGGGAGCTCGGGCTGTCTACGAGCAGTACTTC.

This clone was seen only a few times. The chain couples TRBV5-1 to TRBJ2-5, with 13 nucleotides matching TRBD2. The assigned J gene may be wrong: the sequence end matches TRBJ2-7 better. Germline loops: CDR1 SGHRS, CDR2 YFSETQ. This CDR3 has 15 amino acids. The DNA for the CDR3 is TGCGCCAGCAGCTGGACTAGCGGGAGTTCCTACGAGCAGTACTTC. Its translation is CASSWTSGSSYEQYF.